These 5 T cell receptor beta chains came from one sample sequenced in a study of T cell responses to AZD1222 COVID-19 vaccine. TCRdb's copy holds only in-frame clones and misses some; the assay was immunoSEQ multiplex PCR. Of 110,000 or so clones listed, approximately 90% are singletons. The sequencing here drew on peripheral blood, taken on day 0 of MenACWY control vaccination. The receptors here all came from an adult in good health.

The chain carries TRBV30 and TRBJ1-5; 9 nucleotides match TRBD1. The CDR3 extends over 16 amino acids. Trimming took 4 bases from V and 6 from J; bases not matched to a gene: 13. CDR1 is GTSNPN and CDR2 is SVGIG in the germline V gene (reference sequence). CDR3 bases: TGTGCCTGGACCAAAACTGGGACAGGGTTCGGTCAGCCCCAGCATTTT. Residues: CAWTKTGTGFGQPQHF.

This sequence joins TRBV5-6 and TRBJ2-7, with unresolved D. The V end was cut by 2 bases, the J end by 3 bases, with 9 bases between. The germline V gene encodes CDR1 SGHDT and CDR2 YYEEEE. The CDR3 has 13 residues. The CDR3: CASSFRLSYEQYF. CDR3 in DNA: TGTGCCAGCAGCTTTAGACTGAGCTACGAGCAGTACTTC.

The rearrangement uses TRBV7-3 and TRBJ1-1; D may be TRBD1 (6 bases). Trimming stripped 2 bases from V and 1 base from J, with 8 bases between. The CDR3 runs 14 residues. Per germline, CDR1 SGHTA and CDR2 FQGTGA. Here the CDR3 reads CASSLYRENTEAFF. The CDR3 DNA is TGTGCCAGCAGCTTATACAGGGAGAACACTGAAGCTTTCTTT.

This chain's CDR3 is CATSDFAGQPQHF. CDR3 DNA sequence: TGTGCCACCAGTGATTTCGCCGGTCAGCCCCAGCATTTT. The chain couples TRBV24-1 to TRBJ1-5; the D is unclear. Germline V CDR1 and CDR2: KGHDR, SFDVKD. The CDR3 runs 13 residues. V was pared by 1 base and J by 6 bases, with 6 bases between.

The J gene is TRBJ1-5, the V gene TRBV7-2; D is uncertain. The CDR3 runs to 12 residues. V was cut by 4 bases and J by 3 bases, with 4 bases left in between. Germline values: CDR1 SGHTA, CDR2 FQGNSA. This CDR3 is CASSSYNQPQHF. The CDR3 DNA reads TGTGCCAGCAGCTCCTACAATCAGCCCCAGCATTTT.